These T cell receptor beta chains were read from a single sample in a study of T cell repertoires in cytomegalovirus infection. Their recognized antigens are unknown. Each CDR3 protein is one row after TCRdb ran MiXCR on the reads. This sample has some 900,000 distinct CDR3 sequences; 30% to 35% occur once, and the top ten carry around 12%. The material was cultured CD8+ T cells from PBMCs, obtained from culture after CMV antigen stimulation. These receptors were collected from a human donor in good health (CMV status not recorded). Some clones in this sample may be carry-over from other donors' samples. Each CDR3 is given with its conserved first and last residue. The order of the fields is clone size, J gene, V gene, D gene, CDR3 DNA, CDR3 protein. The D gene is left open where the match is weak. Clone size appears in some rows only: once, few, many, or a class for an expanded clone.

size: NA
J: TRBJ1-2
V: TRBV4-3
D: NA
DNA: TGCGCCAGCAGCACCGAAGGCTATGGCTACACCTTC
CDR3: CASSTEGYGYTF

size: NA
J: TRBJ1-1
V: TRBV15
D: TRBD1
DNA: TGTGCCACCAGCTCGACAGGGTTCACTGAAGCTTTCTTT
CDR3: CATSSTGFTEAFF

size: NA
J: TRBJ2-3
V: TRBV7-9
D: NA
DNA: TGTGCCGGGCTCCTGGAGCGGAGCACAGATACGCAGTATTTT
CDR3: CAGLLERSTDTQYF

size: NA
J: TRBJ1-4
V: TRBV7-9
D: NA
DNA: TGTGCCAGCAGCTTAGCCCCGGACGGGAGCGAAAAACTGTTTTTT
CDR3: CASSLAPDGSEKLFF

size: few
J: TRBJ1-2
V: TRBV20-1
D: NA
DNA: TGCAGTGCCCAATTAAAAGGCCGCTATGGCTACACCTTC
CDR3: CSAQLKGRYGYTF

size: few
J: TRBJ2-2
V: TRBV2
D: NA
DNA: TGTGCCACCCTCGGGACCGGGACCGGGGAGCTGTTTTTT
CDR3: CATLGTGTGELFF

size: NA
J: TRBJ2-2
V: TRBV12-3/TRBV12-4
D: TRBD1
DNA: TGTGCCAGCAGTTTTATCCCAGGACAGGCGAACACCGGGGAGCTGTTTTTT
CDR3: CASSFIPGQANTGELFF

size: NA
J: TRBJ1-4
V: TRBV6-4
D: NA
DNA: TGTGCCAGCAGTGACCTTGTCAGAGAGGGTAATGAAAAACTGTTTTTT
CDR3: CASSDLVREGNEKLFF

size: NA
J: TRBJ1-2
V: TRBV6-2/TRBV6-3
D: TRBD1
DNA: TGTGCCAGCAGTCAGGGACAGGGTGGCGTTGGCTACACCTTC
CDR3: CASSQGQGGVGYTF

size: few
J: TRBJ2-2
V: TRBV20-1
D: NA
DNA: TGCAGTGCTAGAGACGAGCGGAATGGGGACACCGGGGAGCTGTTTTTT
CDR3: CSARDERNGDTGELFF

size: once
J: TRBJ2-3
V: TRBV20-1
D: NA
DNA: TGCAGTGCCCTAGGGGACCGCGCTAGCACAGATACGCAGTATTTT
CDR3: CSALGDRASTDTQYF

size: few
J: TRBJ1-5
V: TRBV12-3/TRBV12-4
D: NA
DNA: TGTGCCAGCAGTCCGACCCGCCCTGGGAGCAATCAGCCCCAGCATTTT
CDR3: CASSPTRPGSNQPQHF

size: few
J: TRBJ2-5
V: TRBV6-5
D: TRBD1
DNA: TGTGCCAGCAGTCCACGACAGGGGAAGACCCAGTACTTC
CDR3: CASSPRQGKTQYF

size: NA
J: TRBJ2-1
V: TRBV4-2
D: TRBD2
DNA: TGTGCCAGCAGCCAAGATCTTCGGGGGGGACAAGAGCAGTTCTTC
CDR3: CASSQDLRGGQEQFF

size: NA
J: TRBJ1-1
V: TRBV7-8
D: NA
DNA: TGTGCCAGCAGCTTAGGACGGTGGATTATGAACACTGAAGCTTTCTTT
CDR3: CASSLGRWIMNTEAFF

size: NA
J: TRBJ1-1
V: TRBV14
D: NA
DNA: TGTGCCAGCAGCCAAGTAAATAAGGGTCTTAACACTGAAGCTTTCTTT
CDR3: CASSQVNKGLNTEAFF

size: few
J: TRBJ1-1
V: TRBV6-2/TRBV6-3
D: NA
DNA: TGTGCCAGCAGGCATTGGGAGACTGAAGCTTTCTTT
CDR3: CASRHWETEAFF

size: few
J: TRBJ1-1
V: TRBV4-1
D: NA
DNA: TGCGCCAGCAGCCCCCGCGTCAGGGAGGGTCCTGAAGCTTTCTTT
CDR3: CASSPRVREGPEAFF

size: NA
J: TRBJ2-3
V: TRBV2
D: NA
DNA: TGTGCCAGCGCAATGATGGGCGAAGTCTCAGATACGCAGTATTTT
CDR3: CASAMMGEVSDTQYF

size: many
J: TRBJ1-5
V: TRBV7-2
D: NA
DNA: TGTGCCAGCAGCCCAGAGGGTTCTAGCAATCAGCCCCAGCATTTT
CDR3: CASSPEGSSNQPQHF

size: NA
J: TRBJ2-6
V: TRBV28
D: TRBD1
DNA: TGTGCCAGCAGTTTTGAGACAGGGTTATCTGGGGCCAACGTCCTGACTTTC
CDR3: CASSFETGLSGANVLTF

size: many
J: TRBJ2-3
V: TRBV6-1
D: TRBD1
DNA: TGTGCCAGCAGTGATTGGGACAGGGGTACAGATACGCAGTATTTT
CDR3: CASSDWDRGTDTQYF

size: NA
J: TRBJ2-7
V: TRBV6-6
D: NA
DNA: TGTGCCAGCAGTTACTCGATCGGGGCGGGATCCTACGAGCAGTACTTC
CDR3: CASSYSIGAGSYEQYF